This is a list of T cell receptor beta chains from one sample in a study of blood T cell repertoires in COVID-19. Clones were sequenced by immunoSEQ multiplex PCR, and TCRdb holds only the in-frame ones, with some missing. The profile shows 87,000 or so clones, approximately 82% of them singletons. Sample: peripheral blood. The receptors were sampled from a woman between 70 and 85 years old with acute or convalescent COVID-19. The CDR3 runs from the conserved cysteine through the conserved F or W. Each record gives: J gene, V gene, clone size, D gene, CDR3 protein, CDR3 DNA. A D gene is named only where the DNA matches it firmly. Clone size is not always given. Where it is, it says once, few, many or a class for expanded clones.

j_gene: TRBJ1-2; v_gene: TRBV6-5; abundance: .; d_gene: TRBD1; CDR3aa: CASSPDRGTNYGYTF; CDR3nt: TGTGCCAGCAGCCCCGACAGGGGAACAAACTATGGCTACACCTTC
j_gene: TRBJ2-2; v_gene: TRBV3-1/TRBV3-2; abundance: .; d_gene: TRBD1; CDR3aa: CASSPSDRGPNTGELFF; CDR3nt: TGTGCCAGCAGCCCTTCGGACAGGGGACCTAACACCGGGGAGCTGTTTTTT
j_gene: TRBJ2-1; v_gene: TRBV19; abundance: few; d_gene: TRBD1; CDR3aa: CASRPGQGPYNEQFF; CDR3nt: TGTGCCAGTAGGCCTGGACAGGGACCTTACAATGAGCAGTTCTTC
j_gene: TRBJ2-7; v_gene: TRBV27; abundance: .; d_gene: TRBD2; CDR3aa: CASSFTGLAGVVYEQYF; CDR3nt: TGTGCCAGCAGTTTCACCGGACTAGCGGGGGTAGTCTACGAGCAGTACTTC
j_gene: TRBJ1-4; v_gene: TRBV6-5; abundance: .; d_gene: TRBD1; CDR3aa: CASSTQGVDEKLFF; CDR3nt: TGTGCCAGCAGTACTCAGGGGGTGGATGAAAAACTGTTTTTT
j_gene: TRBJ1-1; v_gene: TRBV28; abundance: .; d_gene: .; CDR3aa: CASILTTVNTEAFF; CDR3nt: TGTGCCAGCATCCTCACGACAGTCAACACTGAAGCTTTCTTT
j_gene: TRBJ1-3; v_gene: TRBV7-8; abundance: .; d_gene: .; CDR3aa: CASSLVLFAGNTIYF; CDR3nt: TGTGCCAGCAGCTTAGTACTATTCGCTGGAAACACCATATATTTT
j_gene: TRBJ1-6; v_gene: TRBV15; abundance: .; d_gene: .; CDR3aa: CATSRVVNSPLHF; CDR3nt: TGTGCCACCAGCAGAGTAGTTAATTCACCCCTCCACTTT
j_gene: TRBJ2-1; v_gene: TRBV3-1/TRBV3-2; abundance: once; d_gene: .; CDR3aa: CASSHSNSYNEQFF; CDR3nt: TGTGCCAGCAGCCATTCTAACTCCTACAATGAGCAGTTCTTC
j_gene: TRBJ2-1; v_gene: TRBV3-1/TRBV3-2; abundance: .; d_gene: .; CDR3aa: CASSQGTINNEQFF; CDR3nt: TGTGCCAGCAGCCAAGGGACTATCAACAATGAGCAGTTCTTC
j_gene: TRBJ2-1; v_gene: TRBV2; abundance: once; d_gene: .; CDR3aa: CASSSTVRSGYNEQFF; CDR3nt: TGTGCCAGCAGTTCCACCGTTCGTTCGGGTTACAATGAGCAGTTCTTC
j_gene: TRBJ1-4; v_gene: TRBV30; abundance: .; d_gene: TRBD1; CDR3aa: CAWRETGFSGNEKLFF; CDR3nt: TGTGCCTGGAGAGAGACAGGGTTTTCGGGTAATGAAAAACTGTTTTTT
j_gene: TRBJ1-1; v_gene: TRBV5-1; abundance: .; d_gene: TRBD1; CDR3aa: CASSIGTQGYRAFF; CDR3nt: TGCGCCAGCAGCATCGGGACACAGGGGTATAGGGCTTTCTTT
j_gene: TRBJ1-3; v_gene: TRBV28; abundance: .; d_gene: TRBD1; CDR3aa: CASSETGVGNTIYF; CDR3nt: TGTGCCAGCAGCGAAACAGGGGTCGGAAACACCATATATTTT
j_gene: TRBJ2-3; v_gene: TRBV18; abundance: .; d_gene: TRBD2; CDR3aa: CASSPGAGKSDTQYF; CDR3nt: TGTGCCAGCTCACCCGGAGCGGGGAAATCGGATACGCAGTATTTT
j_gene: TRBJ1-2; v_gene: TRBV7-8; abundance: .; d_gene: TRBD1; CDR3aa: CASSPGQGTSPYYGYTF; CDR3nt: TGTGCCAGCAGCCCTGGACAGGGGACTAGTCCATACTATGGCTACACCTTC
j_gene: TRBJ1-3; v_gene: TRBV30; abundance: .; d_gene: TRBD1; CDR3aa: CAWRDRGGSGNTIYF; CDR3nt: TGTGCCTGGAGGGACAGGGGTGGCTCTGGAAACACCATATATTTT
j_gene: TRBJ1-1; v_gene: TRBV10-3; abundance: .; d_gene: TRBD1; CDR3aa: CAISDTQGDTEAFF; CDR3nt: TGTGCCATCAGTGACACACAGGGGGACACTGAAGCTTTCTTT
j_gene: TRBJ1-2; v_gene: TRBV11-3; abundance: .; d_gene: .; CDR3aa: CASSLTGGYGYTF; CDR3nt: TGTGCCAGCAGCTTAACCGGTGGCTATGGCTACACCTTC
j_gene: TRBJ1-3; v_gene: TRBV6-5; abundance: once; d_gene: .; CDR3aa: CASSPTGEGNTIYF; CDR3nt: TGTGCCAGCAGTCCCACGGGGGAGGGAAACACCATATATTTT
j_gene: TRBJ1-4; v_gene: TRBV7-9; abundance: .; d_gene: .; CDR3aa: CASSFGQNNEKLFF; CDR3nt: TGTGCCAGCAGCTTCGGACAGAATAATGAAAAACTGTTTTTT
j_gene: TRBJ1-1; v_gene: TRBV29-1; abundance: .; d_gene: .; CDR3aa: CSVEEDGVNTEAFF; CDR3nt: TGCAGCGTTGAGGAGGACGGCGTAAACACTGAAGCTTTCTTT
j_gene: TRBJ1-1; v_gene: TRBV10-3; abundance: .; d_gene: TRBD1; CDR3aa: CAISSGTGGLGTEAFF; CDR3nt: TGTGCCATCAGTTCCGGGACAGGGGGCCTTGGTACTGAAGCTTTCTTT
j_gene: TRBJ2-1; v_gene: TRBV5-6; abundance: few; d_gene: .; CDR3aa: CASSARAGKNNEQFF; CDR3nt: TGTGCCAGCAGCGCTAGGGCGGGGAAAAACAATGAGCAGTTCTTC
j_gene: TRBJ2-1; v_gene: TRBV7-2; abundance: few; d_gene: TRBD1; CDR3aa: CASSSDGTGYNEQFF; CDR3nt: TGTGCCAGCAGCTCCGACGGGACAGGGTACAATGAGCAGTTCTTC
j_gene: TRBJ1-6; v_gene: TRBV7-2; abundance: .; d_gene: .; CDR3aa: CASSATRDFSPLHF; CDR3nt: TGTGCCAGCAGCGCTACTCGGGACTTTTCACCCCTCCACTTT
j_gene: TRBJ2-3; v_gene: TRBV9; abundance: .; d_gene: .; CDR3aa: CASSVRGDTGTDTQYF; CDR3nt: TGTGCCAGCAGCGTTCGGGGGGACACAGGCACAGATACGCAGTATTTT
j_gene: TRBJ1-4; v_gene: TRBV5-1; abundance: .; d_gene: .; CDR3aa: CASSSQNEKLFF; CDR3nt: TGCGCCAGCAGCTCCCAGAATGAAAAACTGTTTTTT
j_gene: TRBJ2-2; v_gene: TRBV11-2; abundance: .; d_gene: .; CDR3aa: CASSLVEATWHGELFF; CDR3nt: TGTGCCAGCAGCTTAGTTGAGGCGACGTGGCACGGGGAGCTGTTTTTT
j_gene: TRBJ1-5; v_gene: TRBV2; abundance: .; d_gene: TRBD1; CDR3aa: CASHGTGYQPQHF; CDR3nt: TGTGCCAGCCACGGGACAGGGTATCAGCCCCAGCATTTT
j_gene: TRBJ2-5; v_gene: TRBV19; abundance: .; d_gene: TRBD1; CDR3aa: CASSIGTGVPGETQYF; CDR3nt: TGTGCCAGTAGTATTGGGACAGGGGTTCCCGGAGAGACCCAGTACTTC
j_gene: TRBJ1-1; v_gene: TRBV28; abundance: .; d_gene: .; CDR3aa: CASSLTGIMNTEAFF; CDR3nt: TGTGCCAGCAGTTTAACAGGGATCATGAACACTGAAGCTTTCTTT
j_gene: TRBJ1-1; v_gene: TRBV7-3; abundance: .; d_gene: .; CDR3aa: CASSFRRNTEAFF; CDR3nt: TGTGCCAGCAGCTTCAGGCGGAACACTGAAGCTTTCTTT
j_gene: TRBJ1-6; v_gene: TRBV6-5; abundance: .; d_gene: .; CDR3aa: CASSMTRQENSPLHF; CDR3nt: TGTGCCAGCAGCATGACTCGACAGGAGAATTCACCCCTCCACTTT
j_gene: TRBJ2-3; v_gene: TRBV7-3; abundance: .; d_gene: TRBD1; CDR3aa: CASSSTGGNTDTQYF; CDR3nt: TGTGCCAGCAGCTCGACAGGGGGCAACACAGATACGCAGTATTTT
j_gene: TRBJ2-1; v_gene: TRBV27; abundance: .; d_gene: .; CDR3aa: CASSLQGYNEQFF; CDR3nt: TGTGCCAGCAGTTTACAGGGGTACAATGAGCAGTTCTTC
j_gene: TRBJ1-1; v_gene: TRBV5-1; abundance: .; d_gene: TRBD1; CDR3aa: CASSLGDSNTEAFF; CDR3nt: TGCGCCAGCAGCTTGGGGGACAGCAACACTGAAGCTTTCTTT
j_gene: TRBJ2-1; v_gene: TRBV6-5; abundance: .; d_gene: TRBD2; CDR3aa: CASSSNDGGLNEQFF; CDR3nt: TGTGCCAGCAGTTCGAACGACGGGGGGTTGAATGAGCAGTTCTTC
j_gene: TRBJ2-5; v_gene: TRBV6-5; abundance: .; d_gene: TRBD2; CDR3aa: CASRRTSGGWETQYF; CDR3nt: TGTGCCAGCAGACGAACTAGCGGGGGTTGGGAGACCCAGTACTTC
j_gene: TRBJ1-6; v_gene: TRBV7-4; abundance: .; d_gene: TRBD1; CDR3aa: CASSFGDRHLGGNSPLHF; CDR3nt: TGTGCCAGCAGCTTTGGGGACAGGCATTTGGGGGGTAATTCACCCCTCCACTTT
j_gene: TRBJ1-1; v_gene: TRBV27; abundance: .; d_gene: .; CDR3aa: CASSSLGSGVYTEAFF; CDR3nt: TGTGCCAGCAGCAGCCTTGGGAGCGGGGTTTACACTGAAGCTTTCTTT
j_gene: TRBJ1-2; v_gene: TRBV6-2/TRBV6-3; abundance: .; d_gene: TRBD1; CDR3aa: CASSILPGQSNYGYTF; CDR3nt: TGTGCCAGCAGCATCTTACCGGGACAGAGTAACTATGGCTACACCTTC
j_gene: TRBJ2-1; v_gene: TRBV7-3; abundance: .; d_gene: .; CDR3aa: CASSLMGGGSYNEQFF; CDR3nt: TGTGCCAGCAGCTTAATGGGCGGAGGCTCCTACAATGAGCAGTTCTTC
j_gene: TRBJ2-1; v_gene: TRBV4-1; abundance: .; d_gene: .; CDR3aa: CASSLTLGSGDNNEQFF; CDR3nt: TGCGCCAGCAGCCTTACCTTAGGTTCCGGGGATAACAATGAGCAGTTCTTC
j_gene: TRBJ1-4; v_gene: TRBV7-9; abundance: .; d_gene: .; CDR3aa: CASSSGFGEKLFF; CDR3nt: TGTGCCAGCAGCTCCGGGTTTGGGGAAAAACTGTTTTTT
j_gene: TRBJ2-2; v_gene: TRBV4-1; abundance: .; d_gene: .; CDR3aa: CASSQGGANTGELFF; CDR3nt: TGCGCCAGCAGCCAAGGGGGGGCGAACACCGGGGAGCTGTTTTTT
j_gene: TRBJ2-1; v_gene: TRBV6-4; abundance: .; d_gene: TRBD2; CDR3aa: CASSQLAGGPRSYNEQFF; CDR3nt: TGTGCCAGCAGCCAACTAGCGGGGGGGCCGAGGTCCTACAATGAGCAGTTCTTC
j_gene: TRBJ2-4; v_gene: TRBV12-3/TRBV12-4; abundance: .; d_gene: .; CDR3aa: CASSLVRNGIQYF; CDR3nt: TGTGCCAGCAGTTTAGTGAGAAACGGCATTCAGTACTTC
j_gene: TRBJ1-2; v_gene: TRBV7-9; abundance: .; d_gene: .; CDR3aa: CASSLETGGYGYTF; CDR3nt: TGTGCCAGCAGCTTAGAAACCGGAGGGTATGGCTACACCTTC